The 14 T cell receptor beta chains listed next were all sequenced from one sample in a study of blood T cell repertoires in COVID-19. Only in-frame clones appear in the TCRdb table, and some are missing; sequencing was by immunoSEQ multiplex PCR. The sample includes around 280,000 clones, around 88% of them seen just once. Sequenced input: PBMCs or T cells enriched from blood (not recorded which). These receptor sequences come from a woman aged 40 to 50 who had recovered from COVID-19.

DNA of the CDR3: TGTGCCAGCAGAGGACAGGGGGAAAGGCAGCCCCAGCATTTT. As protein: CASRGQGERQPQHF. The chain joins TRBV6-5 to TRBJ1-5; TRBD1 agrees at 10 bases. V shed 6 bases and J 7 bases; nucleotides not matched to a gene: 6. This CDR3 region has 14 residues. Germline V CDR1 and CDR2: MNHEY, SVGAGI.

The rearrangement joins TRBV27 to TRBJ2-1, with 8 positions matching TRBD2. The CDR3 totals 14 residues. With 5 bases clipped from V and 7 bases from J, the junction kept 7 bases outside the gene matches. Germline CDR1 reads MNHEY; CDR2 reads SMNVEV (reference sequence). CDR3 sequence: CASSISGSGNEQFF. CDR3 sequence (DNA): TGTGCCAGCAGTATAAGCGGGAGTGGGAATGAGCAGTTCTTC.

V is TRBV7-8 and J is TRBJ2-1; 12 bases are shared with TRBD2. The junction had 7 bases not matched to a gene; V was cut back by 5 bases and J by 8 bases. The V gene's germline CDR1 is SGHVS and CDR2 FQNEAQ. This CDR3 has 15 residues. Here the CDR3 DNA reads TGTGCCAGCAGCCCATCTAGCGGGAGGGCCTATGAGCAGTTCTTC. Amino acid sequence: CASSPSSGRAYEQFF.

The CDR3 bases are TGTGCCAGCAGTCGACAGGGGAACACCGGGGAGCTGTTTTTT. Translating it yields CASSRQGNTGELFF. This chain links TRBV3-1 (or the pseudogene TRBV3-2) with TRBJ2-2; 7 nucleotides line up with TRBD1. Germline trimming cut 6 bases from V and 1 base from J; bases unmatched to any gene: 2. The CDR3 loop spans 14 amino acids. Per the germline V gene, CDR1 is LGHDT and CDR2 is YNNKEL (reference sequence).

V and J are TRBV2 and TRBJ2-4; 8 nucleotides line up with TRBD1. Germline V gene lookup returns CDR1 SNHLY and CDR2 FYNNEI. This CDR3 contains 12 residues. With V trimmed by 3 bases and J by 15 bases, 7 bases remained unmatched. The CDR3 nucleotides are TGTGCCAGCAGTGATCACAGGGGGATAGGGTACTTC. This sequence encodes CASSDHRGIGYF.

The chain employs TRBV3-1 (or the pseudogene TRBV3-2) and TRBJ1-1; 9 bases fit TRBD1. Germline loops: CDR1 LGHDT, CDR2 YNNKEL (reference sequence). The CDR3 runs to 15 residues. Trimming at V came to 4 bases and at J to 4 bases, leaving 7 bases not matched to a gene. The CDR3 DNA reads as TGTGCCAGCAGCCGGGGACAGGGTAGGAGCACTGAAGCTTTCTTT. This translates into CASSRGQGRSTEAFF.

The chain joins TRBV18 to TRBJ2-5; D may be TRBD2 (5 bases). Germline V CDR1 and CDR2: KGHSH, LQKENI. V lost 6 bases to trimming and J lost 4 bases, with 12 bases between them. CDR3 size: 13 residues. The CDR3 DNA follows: TGTGCCAGCTCGTCTTCCGAGGGAGAGACCCAGTACTTC. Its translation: CASSSSEGETQYF.

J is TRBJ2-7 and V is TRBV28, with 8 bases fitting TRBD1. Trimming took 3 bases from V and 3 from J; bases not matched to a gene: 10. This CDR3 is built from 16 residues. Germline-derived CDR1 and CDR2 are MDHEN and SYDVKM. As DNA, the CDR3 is TGTGCCAGCAGTTTCGTAGGTTGGACAGGGAGCTACGAGCAGTACTTC. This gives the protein CASSFVGWTGSYEQYF.

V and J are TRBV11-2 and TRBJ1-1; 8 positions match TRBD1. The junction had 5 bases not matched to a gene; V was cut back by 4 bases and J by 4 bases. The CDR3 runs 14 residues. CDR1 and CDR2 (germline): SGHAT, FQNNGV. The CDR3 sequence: CASSSQGVITEAFF. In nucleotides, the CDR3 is TGTGCCAGCAGCTCACAGGGGGTGATCACTGAAGCTTTCTTT.

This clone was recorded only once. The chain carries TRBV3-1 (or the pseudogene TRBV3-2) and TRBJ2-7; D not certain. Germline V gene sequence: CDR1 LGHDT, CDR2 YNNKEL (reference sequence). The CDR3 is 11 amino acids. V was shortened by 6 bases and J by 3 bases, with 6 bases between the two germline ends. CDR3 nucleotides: TGTGCCAGCAGTAGAGTCTACGAGCAGTACTTC. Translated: CASSRVYEQYF.

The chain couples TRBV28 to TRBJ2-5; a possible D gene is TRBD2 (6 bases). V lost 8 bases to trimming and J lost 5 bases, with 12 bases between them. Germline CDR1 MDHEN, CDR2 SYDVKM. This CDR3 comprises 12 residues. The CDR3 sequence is CASVSGGETQYF. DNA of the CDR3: TGTGCCAGCGTGAGTGGGGGGGAGACCCAGTACTTC.

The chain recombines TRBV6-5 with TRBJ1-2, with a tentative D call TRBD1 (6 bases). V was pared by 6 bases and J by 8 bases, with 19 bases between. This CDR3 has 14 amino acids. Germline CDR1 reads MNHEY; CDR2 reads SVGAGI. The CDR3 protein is CASRQDSTVRGYTF. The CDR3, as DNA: TGTGCCAGCAGACAGGACAGTACGGTCCGCGGCTACACCTTC.

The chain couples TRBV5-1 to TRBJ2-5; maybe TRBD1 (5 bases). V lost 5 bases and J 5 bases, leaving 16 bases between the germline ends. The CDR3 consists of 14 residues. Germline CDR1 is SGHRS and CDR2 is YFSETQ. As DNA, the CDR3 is TGCGCCAGCAGGCCGGACACCATCCAGGAGACCCAGTACTTC. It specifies CASRPDTIQETQYF.

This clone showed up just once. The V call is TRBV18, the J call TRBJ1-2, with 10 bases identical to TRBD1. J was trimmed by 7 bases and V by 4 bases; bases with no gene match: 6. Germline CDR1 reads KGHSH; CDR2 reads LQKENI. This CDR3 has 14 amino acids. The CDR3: CASSLETGGFGYTF. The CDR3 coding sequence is TGTGCCAGCTCACTGGAGACAGGGGGCTTTGGCTACACCTTC.